The present TCR beta chain was sequenced within a study of blood T cell repertoires in COVID-19. Across the whole study: Material from acute and convalescent COVID-19 was sourced from the United States, Italy and Spain.

This clone was found a few times. Authors' data handling: Estimated nucleated cell counts came from reference gene primer amplification. Produced via immunoSEQ multiplex PCR; TCRdb's table is partial and in-frame only. V, J and clone size are those of that table, while D and trimming were read from the DNA. The table shows around 160,000 clones, with just under 85% occurring only once. V shed 0 bases and J 2 bases; nucleotides not matched to a gene: 2. Germline V gene lookup returns CDR1 SEHNR and CDR2 FQNEAQ (reference sequence). The CDR3 contains 15 residues. The sample consisted of peripheral blood. J is TRBJ2-7 and V is TRBV7-9, with TRBD1 matching 9 bases. The source is a woman between 40 and 55 years old with active or convalescent COVID-19. CDR3 loop: CASSLATGGPYEQYF. In DNA, the CDR3 is TGTGCCAGCAGCTTAGCGACAGGGGGGCCCTACGAGCAGTACTTC.